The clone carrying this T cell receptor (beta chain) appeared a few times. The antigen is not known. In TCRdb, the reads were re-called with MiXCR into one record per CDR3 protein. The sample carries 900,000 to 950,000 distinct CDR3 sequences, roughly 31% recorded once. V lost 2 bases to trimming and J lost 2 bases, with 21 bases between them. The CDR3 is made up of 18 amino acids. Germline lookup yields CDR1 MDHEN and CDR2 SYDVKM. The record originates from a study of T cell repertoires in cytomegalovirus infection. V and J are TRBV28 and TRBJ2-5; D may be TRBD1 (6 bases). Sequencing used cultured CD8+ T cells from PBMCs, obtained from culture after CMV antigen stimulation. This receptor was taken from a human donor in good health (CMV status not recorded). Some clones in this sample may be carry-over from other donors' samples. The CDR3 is CASSLPGQLGPVQETQYF. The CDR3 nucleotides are TGTGCCAGCAGTTTACCTGGACAGTTGGGCCCGGTACAAGAGACCCAGTACTTC.